The rows below give T cell receptor beta chains drawn from one sample of a study of identical twins. Using its own MiXCR run on the 5' RACE reads, TCRdb lists one record per CDR3 protein. The table includes approximately 300,000 distinct CDR3 sequences, less than 9.5% detected once. These data were also filed under a second study, of yellow fever vaccine responses in identical twins.

Sequencing input: CD8+ T cells sorted from blood. These receptor sequences come from a woman younger than 30 in good health. CDR3s include the opening cysteine and the closing phenylalanine or tryptophan. A D gene is named only where the DNA matches it firmly. Clone sizes are given selectively: once, few, many, or a class where the clone is expanded.

J | size | V | D | CDR3 | DNA
TRBJ2-5 | many | TRBV28 | NA | CASSLFPAEKYQETQYF | TGTGCCAGCAGTTTATTCCCGGCCGAAAAGTACCAAGAGACCCAGTACTTC
TRBJ2-5 | few | TRBV10-3 | NA | CAISEGGPERKTQYF | TGTGCCATCAGTGAGGGGGGGCCGGAAAGGAAGACCCAGTACTTC
TRBJ2-7 | many | TRBV7-8 | TRBD2 | CASSEGTSGRGEQYF | TGTGCCAGCAGCGAAGGGACTAGCGGGAGAGGCGAGCAGTACTTC
TRBJ2-2 | many | TRBV6-2/TRBV6-3 | NA | CASSYPATLGEPNTGELFF | TGTGCCAGCAGTTACCCCGCGACCCTAGGGGAACCGAACACCGGGGAGCTGTTTTTT
TRBJ1-2 | NA | TRBV6-5 | TRBD1 | CASSYRWDSGYTF | TGTGCCAGCAGTTACAGATGGGACAGTGGCTACACCTTC
TRBJ2-5 | NA | TRBV4-3 | NA | CASSQDPGPEETQYF | TGCGCCAGCAGCCAAGACCCGGGACCGGAAGAGACCCAGTACTTC
TRBJ2-7 | NA | TRBV28 | TRBD1 | CASSLRTGVREQYF | TGTGCCAGCAGTCTACGGACAGGGGTCCGGGAGCAGTACTTC
TRBJ2-2 | many | TRBV7-8 | NA | CASTTTPGTAGTGELFF | TGTGCCAGCACCACTACCCCCGGGACCGCCGGCACCGGGGAGCTGTTTTTT
TRBJ2-3 | few | TRBV7-9 | TRBD1 | CASSLTGLGDTQYF | TGTGCCAGCAGCTTGACAGGGCTGGGAGATACGCAGTATTTT
TRBJ1-5 | many | TRBV12-3/TRBV12-4 | TRBD1 | CASTWGQGGNQPQHF | TGTGCCAGCACCTGGGGACAGGGTGGCAATCAGCCCCAGCATTTT
TRBJ2-7 | NA | TRBV2 | NA | CASSLDGSSYEQYF | TGTGCCAGCAGCCTCGACGGTAGCTCCTACGAGCAGTACTTC
TRBJ1-5 | many | TRBV5-1 | NA | CASSLEANDQPQHF | TGCGCCAGCAGCTTGGAAGCTAACGATCAGCCCCAGCATTTT
TRBJ2-7 | few | TRBV20-1 | TRBD1 | CSASGGTGLSYEQYF | TGCAGTGCGTCAGGGGGGACAGGTCTCTCCTACGAGCAGTACTTC
TRBJ2-1 | many | TRBV4-3 | TRBD2 | CASSTTSGSRDEQFF | TGCGCCAGCTCGACCACTAGCGGGAGTAGAGATGAGCAGTTCTTC
TRBJ2-1 | NA | TRBV5-1 | NA | CASSPSPSENNNEQFF | TGCGCCAGCAGCCCGTCCCCTAGCGAGAATAACAATGAGCAGTTCTTC
TRBJ2-1 | few | TRBV25-1 | NA | CASRQGPQNEQFF | TGTGCCAGCAGGCAGGGGCCACAGAATGAGCAGTTCTTC
TRBJ2-7 | NA | TRBV6-1 | TRBD2 | CASNAGGVGEQYF | TGTGCCAGCAACGCCGGGGGGGTAGGCGAGCAGTACTTC
TRBJ2-5 | few | TRBV7-3 | NA | CASSRGTSSQETQYF | TGTGCCAGCAGCCGAGGGACTTCCTCCCAAGAGACCCAGTACTTC
TRBJ2-3 | few | TRBV4-2 | TRBD2 | CASTQFLAGSDTQYF | TGTGCCAGCACCCAGTTCCTAGCGGGCTCCGATACGCAGTATTTT
TRBJ2-7 | NA | TRBV5-1 | NA | CASSLVGLGTQGYEQYF | TGCGCCAGCAGCTTGGTCGGTCTGGGGACGCAAGGCTACGAGCAGTACTTC
TRBJ2-7 | few | TRBV7-2 | NA | CASSLGGNPEQYF | TGTGCCAGCAGCTTAGGTGGCAATCCCGAGCAGTACTTC
TRBJ2-3 | NA | TRBV5-5 | NA | CASSFLLPSTDTQYF | TGTGCCAGCAGCTTTTTACTTCCTAGCACAGATACGCAGTATTTT
TRBJ1-2 | NA | TRBV29-1 | NA | CSVRGLIGYTF | TGCAGCGTGCGGGGTTTGATTGGCTACACCTTC
TRBJ2-7 | few | TRBV5-6 | NA | CASSLLTYEQYF | TGTGCCAGCAGCTTGCTGACGTACGAGCAGTACTTC
TRBJ2-1 | many | TRBV29-1 | NA | CSVEVGGWYNEQFF | TGCAGCGTTGAGGTTGGGGGCTGGTACAATGAGCAGTTCTTC
TRBJ2-1 | few | TRBV7-9 | TRBD1 | CASSLTQGALYEQFF | TGTGCCAGCAGCTTAACCCAGGGGGCTCTCTATGAGCAGTTCTTC
TRBJ2-2 | many | TRBV4-1 | NA | CASSQLTNPGGELFF | TGCGCCAGCAGCCAACTCACTAACCCTGGCGGGGAGCTGTTTTTT
TRBJ2-3 | NA | TRBV28 | NA | CASSFVRRTDTQYF | TGTGCCAGCAGTTTCGTCAGGAGAACAGATACGCAGTATTTT
TRBJ2-3 | NA | TRBV7-8 | NA | CASSLVAGAGDTQYF | TGTGCCAGCAGCTTAGTCGCGGGGGCTGGAGATACGCAGTATTTT
TRBJ2-5 | few | TRBV11-2 | TRBD1 | CASSPQRDRGVETQYF | TGTGCCAGCAGCCCGCAGAGGGACAGGGGGGTGGAGACCCAGTACTTC
TRBJ2-1 | NA | TRBV20-1 | NA | CRDGIHEQFF | TGCAGGGATGGGATCCATGAGCAGTTCTTC
TRBJ2-1 | few | TRBV20-1 | TRBD2 | CSARDWTSGGDEQFF | TGCAGTGCTAGAGATTGGACTAGCGGAGGCGATGAGCAGTTCTTC
TRBJ2-1 | NA | TRBV24-1 | NA | CATSDPAEDTAPYNEQFF | TGTGCCACCAGTGACCCCGCAGAGGACACGGCCCCCTACAATGAGCAGTTCTTC
TRBJ2-1 | NA | TRBV4-3 | NA | CASSQDRDPVYNEQFF | TGCGCCAGCAGCCAAGATCGGGACCCCGTCTACAATGAGCAGTTCTTC
TRBJ1-2 | NA | TRBV7-8 | NA | CASSETTGTVEGYTF | TGTGCCAGCAGCGAAACCACCGGGACGGTGGAAGGCTACACCTTC
TRBJ2-7 | many | TRBV5-8 | NA | CASSYGSYEQYF | TGTGCCAGCAGTTACGGTTCCTACGAGCAGTACTTC
TRBJ2-1 | few | TRBV7-3 | TRBD2 | CASSVPGLAANEQFF | TGTGCCAGCAGCGTACCGGGACTAGCGGCGAATGAGCAGTTCTTC
TRBJ2-5 | few | TRBV27 | NA | CASRHNQETQYF | TGTGCCAGCAGACATAATCAAGAGACCCAGTACTTC